The entry below describes one T cell receptor (beta chain). The sample is drawn from a study of shared clonotypes between healthy human individuals. Germline V gene lookup returns CDR1 GTSNPN and CDR2 SVGIG (reference sequence). This CDR3 region has 12 residues. The germline V and J ends were trimmed by 1 base and 7 bases, with 10 bases remaining between them. Genomic DNA from each subset was divided evenly over several immunoSEQ plates. Unsorted PBMC DNA sequencing spanned ten immunoSEQ deep assay plates. Per the original data handling: ImmunoSEQ yielded junction-only sequences lacking quality scores, so filtering differed. TCRdb's table, derived via immunoSEQ multiplex PCR, lists solely in-frame clones and lacks some. V and J calls and clone size come straight from that table; D and trimming were deduced from the DNA. Of roughly 510,000 clones in the sample, roughly 85% were seen once. HIV-negative, healthy adults without recent acute infections or vaccinations were the donors.

The sequence was obtained from a middle-aged woman in good health. Some clones in this sample may be carry-over from other donors' samples. The rearrangement joins TRBV30 to TRBJ1-2; D perhaps matches TRBD1 (5 bases). The sequenced sample was PBMCs. The CDR3 DNA is TGTGCCTGGAGTGCCCACCAGGGTGGCTACACCTTC. Amino acids: CAWSAHQGGYTF.